This T cell receptor (beta chain) was captured by sequencing in a study of Ad26.COV2.S vaccination and SARS-CoV-2 variants (dated by TCRdb to the early 2020s). In terms of the full investigation: Donors in the vaccine arm were drawn from COV1001, a multicentre, randomized, double-blind, placebo-controlled phase I-IIa trial testing Ad26.COV2.S in healthy adults. Ad26.COV2.S was administered intramuscularly at a dose of 5x10^10 or 1x10^11 viral particles, either as one shot or as two shots given 56 days apart. The specificity and breadth of SARS-CoV-2-reactive T cell receptors after Ad26.COV2.S vaccination were assessed by TCRbeta repertoire sequencing. The TCR-sequenced set comprised around 32 samples: some 20 Ad26.COV2.S vaccine recipients, 5 placebo recipients and 8 SARS-CoV-2 convalescent individuals. Trial participants were randomized into five groups of five: low-dose or high-dose Ad26.COV2.S given once or twice, or placebo on both occasions. Investigators remained blinded to trial group allocation during experiments and outcome assessment.

Reading the label with the study, this specimen's treatment or condition is: some 20 received Ad26.COV2.S at low or high dose, single or two shots; several received placebo; per-sample allocation not given. For vaccine and placebo recipients, repertoires were sequenced using samples collected on day 63 after the first injection. Cohort 1b enrolled 20 to 30 adults aged 18-55 years at a single site in Boston, USA, between 29 July and 7 August 2020. Ad26.COV2.S consisted of a replication-incompetent adenovirus type 26 vector by which a prefusion-stabilized SARS-CoV-2 spike protein from the original Wuhan strain was expressed. Overall study results and their limits: Non-spike TCR breadth was comparable between vaccine and placebo recipients, consistent with the vaccine containing only spike. The study was not powered to compare responses between vaccine doses or regimens. Compared with placebo recipients, Ad26.COV2.S recipients showed higher spike-specific TCR breadth (P = 0.0014). According to the authors, total T cell responses may have been underestimated by the TCR breadth and depth analyses. After vaccination, spike-specific CD8+ and CD4+ T cell responses were reported to show substantial breadth.

The immunoSEQ Assay was the method used to sequence TCRbeta CDR3 regions. After extraction, genomic DNA underwent amplification by bias-controlled multiplex PCR, followed by high-throughput sequencing. The authors' pipeline ran thus. Collapsing and filtering of sequences were performed to quantify the absolute abundance of each unique TCRbeta CDR3 region. T cell fraction was estimated by normalization of TCRbeta template counts to usable DNA, with usable DNA being measured through amplification of reference genes present in all nucleated cells. Repertoire TCRs were annotated as SARS-CoV-2-specific by exact matching of V gene, CDR3 amino acid sequence and J gene to a known reactive TCR set. The reference SARS-CoV-2 TCR set was derived from MIRA and filtered for enrichment in COVID-19-positive ImmuneCODE repertoires, a step that removed public or cross-reactive TCRs. Based on the MIRA antigens, annotated TCRs were further analysed at the level of specific ORF or position within ORF. Breadth was defined as the number of annotated unique rearrangements divided by the total number of unique productive rearrangements, and depth was defined as the summed frequency of the annotated unique rearrangements. TCR breadth was compared between groups using two-sided Wilcoxon rank-sum tests. The source is immuneACCESS, and TCRdb retained only in-frame sequences with V and J called. Part of the clones is not carried over; for the studies checked, unresolved V genes explain less than half of this, and the remainder is unexplained. The DNA was the basis for D and trimming; V, J and clone size are from that table. In this sample the table shows around 320,000 clones, about nine tenths of which occur a single time. The top ten hold around 3.6% of the sample.

The cysteine opens and the phenylalanine closes a CDR3 of 13 amino acids. Only the CDR3 portion is preserved as DNA: 39 bases, with reading frame beginning at the first base. CDR1 and CDR2, per the germline V gene, are SGHDT and YYEEEE. V is pared back by 0 bases and J by 7 bases, with 10 bases lying between the germline termini. As to this clone: Its antigen is still unknown. The sample holds no much larger clone one base away, and base qualities are not on file.

The clonotype comes from a person between 18 and 65 years old who received the Ad26.COV2.S COVID-19 vaccine or a placebo. Specimen: peripheral blood, collected in a trial of Ad26.COV2.S vaccine versus placebo. The rearrangement joined TRBV5-6 to TRBJ1-2; TRBD1 is possibly the D segment (5 matching bases). The nucleotide sequence reads as follows: TGTGCCAGCAGCTTGGCGGGGGGAGTTGGCTACACCTTC. This encodes CASSLAGGVGYTF.